This TCR beta chain was sequenced in a study of T cells in localized non-small cell lung cancer. Sequenced by immunoSEQ multiplex PCR; TCRdb stores in-frame clones only, minus some. Here the sample spans about 40,000 clones, about 91% being singletons. The CDR3 is 16 residues long. Germline lookup yields CDR1 SGHTA and CDR2 FQGNSA. The trim removed 5 bases at V and 4 bases at J, leaving 5 bases unmatched. This material consisted of PBMCs, taken before any cancer treatment. This chain connects TRBV7-2 to TRBJ2-1; 13 nucleotides match TRBD2. The sequence was obtained from a woman aged 35 to 69 with stage II lung adenocarcinoma. This CDR3 reads CASSPPGLAGYNEQFF. CDR3 DNA sequence: TGTGCCAGCAGCCCACCGGGACTAGCGGGGTACAATGAGCAGTTCTTC.